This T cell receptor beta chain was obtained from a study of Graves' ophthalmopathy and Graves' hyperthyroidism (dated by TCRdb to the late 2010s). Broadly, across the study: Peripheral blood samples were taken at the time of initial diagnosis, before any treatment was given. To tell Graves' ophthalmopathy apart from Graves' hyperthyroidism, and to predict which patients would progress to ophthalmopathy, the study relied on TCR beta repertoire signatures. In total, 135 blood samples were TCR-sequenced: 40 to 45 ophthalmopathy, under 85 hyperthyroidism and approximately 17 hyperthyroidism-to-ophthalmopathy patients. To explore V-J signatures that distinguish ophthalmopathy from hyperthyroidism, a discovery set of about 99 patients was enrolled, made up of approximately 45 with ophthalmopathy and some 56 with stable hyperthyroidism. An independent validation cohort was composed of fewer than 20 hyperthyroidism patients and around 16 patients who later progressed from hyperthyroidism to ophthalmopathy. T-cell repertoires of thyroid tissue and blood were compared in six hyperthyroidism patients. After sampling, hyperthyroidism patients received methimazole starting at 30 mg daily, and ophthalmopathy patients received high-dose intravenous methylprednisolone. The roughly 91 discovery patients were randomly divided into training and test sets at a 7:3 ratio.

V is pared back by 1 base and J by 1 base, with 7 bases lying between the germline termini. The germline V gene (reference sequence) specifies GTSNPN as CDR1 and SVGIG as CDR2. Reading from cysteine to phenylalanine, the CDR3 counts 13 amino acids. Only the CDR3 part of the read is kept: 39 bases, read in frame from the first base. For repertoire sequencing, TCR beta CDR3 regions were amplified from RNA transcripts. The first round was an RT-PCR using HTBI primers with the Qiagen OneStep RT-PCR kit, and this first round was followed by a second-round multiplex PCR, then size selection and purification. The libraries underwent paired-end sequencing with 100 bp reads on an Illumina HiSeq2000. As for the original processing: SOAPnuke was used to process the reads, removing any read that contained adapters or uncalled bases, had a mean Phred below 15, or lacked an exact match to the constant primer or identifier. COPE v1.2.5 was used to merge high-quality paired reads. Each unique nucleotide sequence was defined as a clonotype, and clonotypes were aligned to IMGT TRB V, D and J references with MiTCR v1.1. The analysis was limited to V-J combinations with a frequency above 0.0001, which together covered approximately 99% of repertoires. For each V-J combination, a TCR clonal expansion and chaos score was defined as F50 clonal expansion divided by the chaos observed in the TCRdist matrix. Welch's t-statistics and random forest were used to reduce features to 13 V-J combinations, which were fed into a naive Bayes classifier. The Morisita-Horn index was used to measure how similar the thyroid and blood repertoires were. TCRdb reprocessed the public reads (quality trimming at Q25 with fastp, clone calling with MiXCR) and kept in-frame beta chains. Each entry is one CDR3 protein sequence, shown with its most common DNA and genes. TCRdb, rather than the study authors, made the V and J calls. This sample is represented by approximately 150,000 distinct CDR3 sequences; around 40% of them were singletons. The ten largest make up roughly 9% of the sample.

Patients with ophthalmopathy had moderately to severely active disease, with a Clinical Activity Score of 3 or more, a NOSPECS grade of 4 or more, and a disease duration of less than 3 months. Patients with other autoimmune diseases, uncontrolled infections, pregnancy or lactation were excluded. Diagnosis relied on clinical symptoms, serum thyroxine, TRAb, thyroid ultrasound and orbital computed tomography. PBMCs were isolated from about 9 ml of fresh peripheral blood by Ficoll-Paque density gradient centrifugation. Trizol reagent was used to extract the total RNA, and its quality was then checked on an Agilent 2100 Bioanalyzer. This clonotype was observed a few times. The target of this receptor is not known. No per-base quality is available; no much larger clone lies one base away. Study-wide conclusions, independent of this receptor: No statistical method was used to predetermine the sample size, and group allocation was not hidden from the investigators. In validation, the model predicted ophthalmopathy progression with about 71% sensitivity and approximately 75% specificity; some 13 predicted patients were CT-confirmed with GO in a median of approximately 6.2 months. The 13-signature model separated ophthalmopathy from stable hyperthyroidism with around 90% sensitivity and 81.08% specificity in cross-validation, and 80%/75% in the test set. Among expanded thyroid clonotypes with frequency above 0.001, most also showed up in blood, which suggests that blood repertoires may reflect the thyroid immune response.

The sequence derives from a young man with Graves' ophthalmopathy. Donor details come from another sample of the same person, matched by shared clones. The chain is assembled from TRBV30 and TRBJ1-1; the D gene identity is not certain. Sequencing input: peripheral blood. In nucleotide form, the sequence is TGTGCCTGGAGTGGAGCAGGGAACACTGAAGCTTTCTTT. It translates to CAWSGAGNTEAFF. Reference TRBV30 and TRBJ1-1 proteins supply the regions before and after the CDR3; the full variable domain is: SQTIHQWPATLVQPVGSPLSLECTVEGTSNPNLYWYRQAAGRGLQLLFYSVGIGQISSEVPQNLSASRPQDRQFILSSKKLLLSDSGFYLCAWSGAGNTEAFFGQGTRLTVV.